This T cell receptor beta chain was sequenced in a study of blood T cell repertoires in COVID-19. Study-wide context: Samples of COVID-19 (acute and convalescent) were obtained from the United States, Italy and Spain. The analysed material was cDNA or gDNA that came from T cells, B-cell-depleted T cells, or PBMCs.

TCRdb's copy holds only in-frame clones and misses some; the assay was immunoSEQ multiplex PCR. The sample lists 200,000 to 250,000 clones, around nine tenths occurring once. CDR3 length: 16 residues. Trimming stripped 4 bases from V and 4 bases from J, with 20 bases between. The germline V gene has CDR1 SGHNT and CDR2 YYREEE (reference sequence). The sample was peripheral blood. V gene TRBV5-4 combines with J gene TRBJ2-5, with a weak D call TRBD2 (6 bases). The TCR was taken from a middle-aged woman with acute or convalescent COVID-19. CDR3: CASSPTPTSLGETQYF. The CDR3 coding sequence is TGTGCCAGCAGCCCCACCCCGACTAGTTTAGGAGAGACCCAGTACTTC.